This TCR beta chain was found in a study of graft-versus-host responses after intestinal transplantation. On this clone itself: Its specificity is not known.

The protocol was immunoSEQ multiplex PCR, while the TCRdb copy is restricted to in-frame clones and leaves out a portion. Among about 82,000 clones listed, around 92% were seen once. General study findings and limits: Within allografts, high graft-versus-host to host-versus-graft clonal ratios were seen among patients with graft-donor T cell macrochimerism.

J was trimmed by 5 bases and V by 3 bases; bases with no gene match: 1. The CDR3 runs to 14 residues. The germline CDR1 and CDR2 sequences are LNHDA and SQIVND (reference sequence). This TCR was sampled from a human donor who received an intestinal transplant. The starting material was unstimulated CD4+ T cells sorted from spleen or lymph node cells, obtained before intestinal transplant. The chain is built from TRBV19 and TRBJ2-7, with 13 bases aligning to TRBD2. In nucleotides, the CDR3 is TGTGCCAGTAGTATCGGGACTAGCGGGAACGAGCAGTACTTC. It yields the protein CASSIGTSGNEQYF.